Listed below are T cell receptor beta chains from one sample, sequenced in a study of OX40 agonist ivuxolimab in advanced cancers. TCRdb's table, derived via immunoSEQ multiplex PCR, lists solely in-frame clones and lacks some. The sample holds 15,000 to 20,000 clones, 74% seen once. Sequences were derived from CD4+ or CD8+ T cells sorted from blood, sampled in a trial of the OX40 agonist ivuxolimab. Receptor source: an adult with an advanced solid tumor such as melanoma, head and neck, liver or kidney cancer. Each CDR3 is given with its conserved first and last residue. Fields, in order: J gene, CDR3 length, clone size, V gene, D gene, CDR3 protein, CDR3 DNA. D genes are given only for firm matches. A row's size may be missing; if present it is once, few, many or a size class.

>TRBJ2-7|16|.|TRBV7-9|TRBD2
CASSSQTSGSPYEQYF
TGTGCCAGCAGCTCTCAGACTAGCGGGAGTCCGTACGAGCAGTACTTC
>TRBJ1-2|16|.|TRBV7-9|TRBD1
CASSASPQGVGYGYTF
TGTGCCAGCAGCGCATCACCTCAGGGGGTTGGCTATGGCTACACCTTC
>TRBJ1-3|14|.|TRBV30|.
CAWSVLTSGNTIYF
TGTGCCTGGAGTGTACTGACCTCTGGAAACACCATATATTTT
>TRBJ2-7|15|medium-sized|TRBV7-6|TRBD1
CASSLAKDRTYEQYF
TGTGCCAGCAGCTTAGCGAAGGACAGGACCTACGAGCAGTACTTC
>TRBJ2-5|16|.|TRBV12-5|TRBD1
CASGTRTGEGPETQYF
TGTGCTAGTGGGACTCGGACAGGAGAGGGTCCGGAGACCCAGTACTTC
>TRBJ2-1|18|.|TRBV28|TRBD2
CASSLPSLLAGGDNEQFF
TGTGCCAGCAGTTTACCCTCCCTACTAGCGGGAGGCGACAATGAGCAGTTCTTC
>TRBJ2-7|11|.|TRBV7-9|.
CASSLNHEQYF
TGTGCCAGCAGCCTAAACCACGAGCAGTACTTC
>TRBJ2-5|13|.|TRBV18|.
CASSPGTFETQYF
TGTGCCAGCTCACCAGGGACGTTTGAGACCCAGTACTTC
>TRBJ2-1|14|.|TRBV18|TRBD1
CASSVGTGGNEQFF
TGTGCCAGCTCAGTCGGGACAGGGGGCAATGAGCAGTTCTTC
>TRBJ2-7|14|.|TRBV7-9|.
CASSLPGAAYEQYF
TGTGCCAGCAGCTTACCCGGGGCGGCCTACGAGCAGTACTTC
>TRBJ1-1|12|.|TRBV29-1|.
CSVVGGKTEAFF
TGCAGCGTTGTAGGGGGAAAAACTGAAGCTTTCTTT
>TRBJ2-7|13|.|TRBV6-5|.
CASSPGLLYEQYF
TGTGCCAGCAGCCCCGGACTCCTTTACGAGCAGTACTTC
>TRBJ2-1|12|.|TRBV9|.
CASSAGDREQFF
TGTGCCAGCAGCGCCGGGGATCGTGAGCAGTTCTTC
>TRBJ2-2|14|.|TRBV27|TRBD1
CASSLGQGIGELFF
TGTGCCAGCAGTTTAGGACAGGGTATCGGGGAGCTGTTTTTT
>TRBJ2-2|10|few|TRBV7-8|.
CASSTGELFF
TGTGCCAGTAGCACCGGGGAGCTGTTTTTT
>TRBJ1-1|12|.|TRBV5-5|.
CASSWGQEGAFF
TGTGCCAGCAGCTGGGGCCAGGAGGGAGCTTTCTTT
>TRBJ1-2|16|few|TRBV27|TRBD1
CASSLGGTGWYYGYTF
TGTGCCAGCAGTTTAGGGGGGACAGGGTGGTACTATGGCTACACCTTC
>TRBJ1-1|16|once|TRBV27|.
CASSFSPDTMNTEAFF
TGTGCCAGCAGTTTCAGCCCTGACACGATGAACACTGAAGCTTTCTTT
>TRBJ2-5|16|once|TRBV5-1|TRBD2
CASSASSGGAPETQYF
TGCGCCAGCAGCGCCTCTAGCGGGGGGGCCCCGGAGACCCAGTACTTC
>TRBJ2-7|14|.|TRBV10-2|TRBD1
CASSEGDSSYEQYF
TGCGCCAGCAGTGAAGGGGACAGCTCCTACGAGCAGTACTTC
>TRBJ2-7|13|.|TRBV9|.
CASSQGPGYEQYF
TGTGCCAGCAGCCAGGGACCGGGCTACGAGCAGTACTTC
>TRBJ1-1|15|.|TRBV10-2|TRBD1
CASSEFDREGTEAFF
TGCGCCAGCAGTGAGTTCGACAGGGAGGGGACTGAAGCTTTCTTT
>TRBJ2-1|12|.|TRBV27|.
CSSGSSYNEQFF
TGTTCCTCCGGGAGCTCCTACAATGAGCAGTTCTTC
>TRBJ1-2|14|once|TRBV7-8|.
CASSLESTGYGYTF
TGTGCCAGCAGCTTGGAAAGTACGGGCTATGGCTACACCTTC
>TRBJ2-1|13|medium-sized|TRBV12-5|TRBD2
CASGPGGADEQFF
TGTGCTAGTGGTCCCGGGGGGGCCGATGAGCAGTTCTTC
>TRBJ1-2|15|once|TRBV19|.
CASSIDGKANYGYTF
TGTGCCAGTAGTATCGACGGGAAAGCTAACTATGGCTACACCTTC
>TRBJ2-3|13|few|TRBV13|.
CASSLLGDGTQYF
TGTGCCAGCAGCTTACTGGGGGATGGTACGCAGTATTTT
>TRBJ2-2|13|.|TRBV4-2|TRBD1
CASSAQGTGELFF
TGTGCCAGCAGCGCACAGGGGACCGGGGAGCTGTTTTTT
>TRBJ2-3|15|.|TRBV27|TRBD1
CASSGTGGYTDTQYF
TGTGCCAGCAGTGGGACAGGGGGCTACACAGATACGCAGTATTTT
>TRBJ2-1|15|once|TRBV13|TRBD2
CASSPLAGGYNEQFF
TGTGCCAGCAGCCCACTAGCGGGGGGCTACAATGAGCAGTTCTTC
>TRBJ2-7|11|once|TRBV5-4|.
CASSGAYEQYF
TGTGCCAGCAGCGGAGCCTACGAGCAGTACTTC
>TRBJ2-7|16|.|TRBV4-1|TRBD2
CASSIHSSGVSYEQYF
TGCGCCAGCAGCATACACTCTAGCGGGGTTTCCTACGAGCAGTACTTC
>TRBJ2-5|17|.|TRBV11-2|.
CASSLTWGAGTQETQYF
TGTGCCAGCAGCTTAACCTGGGGTGCGGGGACCCAAGAGACCCAGTACTTC
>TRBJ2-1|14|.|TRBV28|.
CAVGRRSSYNEQFF
TGTGCCGTGGGGCGGAGGAGCTCCTACAATGAGCAGTTCTTC
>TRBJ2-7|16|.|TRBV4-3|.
CASSQDTSGGFYEQYF
TGCGCCAGCAGCCAAGATACGTCAGGAGGATTCTACGAGCAGTACTTC
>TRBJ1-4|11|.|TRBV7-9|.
CASSFSEKLFF
TGTGCCAGCAGCTTCTCTGAAAAACTGTTTTTT
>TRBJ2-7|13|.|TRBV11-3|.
CASSLAQGYEQYF
TGTGCCAGCAGCTTAGCCCAGGGCTACGAGCAGTACTTC
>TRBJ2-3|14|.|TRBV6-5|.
CASSSGFSTDTQYF
TGTGCCAGCAGCAGCGGGTTTAGCACAGATACGCAGTATTTT
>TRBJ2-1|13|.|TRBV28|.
CASSLALPGEQFF
TGTGCCAGCAGTTTGGCACTACCGGGGGAGCAGTTCTTC
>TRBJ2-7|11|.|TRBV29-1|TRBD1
CSVTGDYEQYF
TGCAGCGTTACAGGGGACTACGAGCAGTACTTC
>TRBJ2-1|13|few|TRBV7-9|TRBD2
CASSLETSREQFF
TGTGCCAGCAGCTTAGAGACTAGCCGTGAGCAGTTCTTC
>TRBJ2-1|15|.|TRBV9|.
CASSVGGDFYNEQFF
TGTGCCAGCAGCGTAGGAGGGGACTTCTACAATGAGCAGTTCTTC
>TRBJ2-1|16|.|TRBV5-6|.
CASSLAGMRSYNEQFF
TGTGCCAGCAGCTTGGCTGGGATGCGCTCCTACAATGAGCAGTTCTTC
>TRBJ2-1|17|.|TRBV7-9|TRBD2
CASSPMGLRRSYNEQFF
TGTGCCAGCAGCCCCATGGGACTACGACGTTCCTACAATGAGCAGTTCTTC
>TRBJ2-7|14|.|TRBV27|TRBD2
CASSLSGGSYEQYF
TGTGCCAGCAGTTTATCGGGAGGGTCCTACGAGCAGTACTTC
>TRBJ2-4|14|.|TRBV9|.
CASSLPGGENIQYF
TGTGCCAGCAGTCTCCCCGGAGGGGAAAACATTCAGTACTTC
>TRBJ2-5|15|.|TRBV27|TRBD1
CASSSLWDSQETQYF
TGTGCCAGCAGTTCGCTCTGGGACAGCCAAGAGACCCAGTACTTC
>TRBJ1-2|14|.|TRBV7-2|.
CASSLSAGAGGYTF
TGTGCCAGCAGCTTAAGCGCGGGTGCGGGCGGCTACACCTTC
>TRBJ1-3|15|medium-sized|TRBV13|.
CASSLGPDSGNTIYF
TGTGCCAGCAGCTTAGGCCCGGACTCTGGAAACACCATATATTTT